This note documents a single T cell receptor beta chain sequence. Its antigen is unidentified. From germline, CDR1 is SEHNR and CDR2 FQNEAQ (reference sequence). The CDR3 contains 16 residues. The V end lost 5 bases, the J end lost 4 bases, and 20 bases lay between the germline ends. This record belongs to a study of graft-versus-host responses after intestinal transplantation. Study overall: Multivisceral, liver-intestinal, or isolated intestinal transplants were received by the recipients. Anti-thymocyte globulin induction was given to all recipients, followed by tacrolimus and steroids for approximately three years. Whole-study results and caveats: Allografts of patients with graft-donor T cell macrochimerism showed high graft-versus-host to host-versus-graft clone ratios. Detection of GvH clones occurred in recipient marrow, and some had their first appearance in ileum or blood.

Assay: immunoSEQ multiplex PCR; the TCRdb copy retains only in-frame clones and omits some. The sample has more than 65,000 clones; about 92% are singletons. The rearrangement uses TRBV7-9 and TRBJ1-2; D is possibly TRBD1 (6 bases). The sequencing here drew on unstimulated CD8+ T cells sorted from spleen or lymph node cells, taken before intestinal transplant. The sequence derives from a human donor who received an intestinal transplant. CDR3 loop: CASSPVGTTTFYGYTF. CDR3 bases: TGTGCCAGCAGCCCCGTCGGGACAACGACTTTCTATGGCTACACCTTC.